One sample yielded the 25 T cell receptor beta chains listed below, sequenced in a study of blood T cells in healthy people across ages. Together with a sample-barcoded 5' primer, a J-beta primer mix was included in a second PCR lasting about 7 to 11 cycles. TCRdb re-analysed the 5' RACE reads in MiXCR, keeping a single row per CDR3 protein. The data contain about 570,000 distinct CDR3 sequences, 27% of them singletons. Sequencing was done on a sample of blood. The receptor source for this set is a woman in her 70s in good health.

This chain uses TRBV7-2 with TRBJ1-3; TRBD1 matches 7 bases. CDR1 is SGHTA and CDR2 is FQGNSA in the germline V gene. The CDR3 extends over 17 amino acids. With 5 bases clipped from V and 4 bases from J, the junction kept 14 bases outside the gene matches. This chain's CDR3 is CASSRDSSLRAGNTIYF. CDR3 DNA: TGTGCCAGCAGCCGGGACAGCTCCCTCCGAGCCGGAAACACCATATATTTT.

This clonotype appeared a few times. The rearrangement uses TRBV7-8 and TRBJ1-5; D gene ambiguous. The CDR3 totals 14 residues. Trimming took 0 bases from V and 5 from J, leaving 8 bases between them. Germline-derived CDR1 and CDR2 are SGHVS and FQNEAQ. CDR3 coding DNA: TGTGCCAGCAGCTTAGCCCCAGCATATCAGCCCCAGCATTTT. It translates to CASSLAPAYQPQHF.

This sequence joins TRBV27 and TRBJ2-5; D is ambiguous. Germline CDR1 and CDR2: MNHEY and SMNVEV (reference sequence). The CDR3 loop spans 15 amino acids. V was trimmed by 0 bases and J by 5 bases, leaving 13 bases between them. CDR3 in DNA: TGTGCCAGCAGTTTATCGTGGGCCGCCGCGGAGACCCAGTACTTC. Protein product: CASSLSWAAAETQYF.

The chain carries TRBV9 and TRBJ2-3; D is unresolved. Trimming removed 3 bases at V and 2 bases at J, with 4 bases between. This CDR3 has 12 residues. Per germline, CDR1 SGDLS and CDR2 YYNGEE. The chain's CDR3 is CASSDNTDTQYF. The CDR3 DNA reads TGTGCCAGCAGCGACAACACAGATACGCAGTATTTT. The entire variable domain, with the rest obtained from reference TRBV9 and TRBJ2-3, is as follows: DSGVTQTPKHLITATGQRVTLRCSPRSGDLSVYWYQQSLDQGLQFLIQYYNGEERAKGNILERFSAQQFPDLHSELNLSSLELGDSALYFCASSDNTDTQYFGPGTRLTVL.

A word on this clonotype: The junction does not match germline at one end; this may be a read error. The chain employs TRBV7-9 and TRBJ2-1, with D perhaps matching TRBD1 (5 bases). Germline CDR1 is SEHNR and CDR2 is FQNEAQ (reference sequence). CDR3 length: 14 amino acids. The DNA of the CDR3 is TGTGCCAGCAGCTTACAAGGGGTCCACAATGAGCAATTCTTC. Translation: CASSLQGVHNEQFF. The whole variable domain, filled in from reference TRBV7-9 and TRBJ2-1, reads DTGVSQNPRHKITKRGQNVTFRCDPISEHNRLYWYRQTLGQGPEFLTYFQNEAQLEKSRLLSDRFSAERPKGSFSTLEIQRTEQGDSAMYLCASSLQGVHNEQFFGPGTRLTVL.

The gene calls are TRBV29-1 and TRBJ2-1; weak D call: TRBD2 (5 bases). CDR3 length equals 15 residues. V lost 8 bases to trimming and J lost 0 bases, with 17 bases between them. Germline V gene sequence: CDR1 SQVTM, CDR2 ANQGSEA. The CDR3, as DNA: TGCAGCCTCCGGCGCTCGGCGGGCTCCTACAATGAGCAGTTCTTC. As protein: CSLRRSAGSYNEQFF.

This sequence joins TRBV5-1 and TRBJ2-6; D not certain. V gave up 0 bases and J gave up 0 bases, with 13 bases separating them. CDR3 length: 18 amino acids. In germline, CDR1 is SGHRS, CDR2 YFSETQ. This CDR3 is CASSLAPDIYSGANVLTF. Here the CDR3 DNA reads TGCGCCAGCAGCTTGGCCCCTGACATCTACTCTGGGGCCAACGTCCTGACTTTC.

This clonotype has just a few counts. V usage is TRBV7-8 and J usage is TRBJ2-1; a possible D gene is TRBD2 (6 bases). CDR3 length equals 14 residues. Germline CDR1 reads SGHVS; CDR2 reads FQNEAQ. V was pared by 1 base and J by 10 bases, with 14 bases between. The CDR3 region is CASSLGLGGWEQFF. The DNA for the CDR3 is TGTGCCAGCAGCTTAGGGCTAGGAGGGTGGGAGCAGTTCTTC.

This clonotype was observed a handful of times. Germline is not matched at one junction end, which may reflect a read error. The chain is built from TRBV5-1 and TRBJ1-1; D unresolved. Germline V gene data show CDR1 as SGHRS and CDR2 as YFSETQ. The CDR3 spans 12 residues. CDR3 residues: CASGLKNTEAFF. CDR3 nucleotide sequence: TGCGCCAGCGGGCTGAAGAACACTGAAGCCTTCTTT.

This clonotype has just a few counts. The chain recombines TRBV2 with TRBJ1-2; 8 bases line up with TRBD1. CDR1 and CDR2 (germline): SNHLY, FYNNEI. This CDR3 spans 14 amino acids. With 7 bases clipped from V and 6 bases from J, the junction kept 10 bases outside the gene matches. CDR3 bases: TGTGCCAGCAATCCGGACAGGGCCCGCCATGGCTACACCTTC. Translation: CASNPDRARHGYTF.

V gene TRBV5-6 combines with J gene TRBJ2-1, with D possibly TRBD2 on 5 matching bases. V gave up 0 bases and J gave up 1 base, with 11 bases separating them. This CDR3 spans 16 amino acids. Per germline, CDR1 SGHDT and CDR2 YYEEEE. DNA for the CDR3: TGTGCCAGCAGCTTGGATGAGGGCTGGTCCTACAATGAGCAGTTCTTC. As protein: CASSLDEGWSYNEQFF. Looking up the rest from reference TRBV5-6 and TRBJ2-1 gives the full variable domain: DAGVTQSPTHLIKTRGQQVTLRCSPKSGHDTVSWYQQALGQGPQFIFQYYEEEERQRGNFPDRFSGHQFPNYSSELNVNALLLGDSALYLCASSLDEGWSYNEQFFGPGTRLTVL.

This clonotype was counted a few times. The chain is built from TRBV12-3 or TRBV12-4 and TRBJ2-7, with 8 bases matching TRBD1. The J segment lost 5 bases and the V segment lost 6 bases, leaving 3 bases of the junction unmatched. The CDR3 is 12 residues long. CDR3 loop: CASRDRDHEQYF. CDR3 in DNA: TGTGCCAGCAGGGACAGGGACCACGAGCAGTACTTC.

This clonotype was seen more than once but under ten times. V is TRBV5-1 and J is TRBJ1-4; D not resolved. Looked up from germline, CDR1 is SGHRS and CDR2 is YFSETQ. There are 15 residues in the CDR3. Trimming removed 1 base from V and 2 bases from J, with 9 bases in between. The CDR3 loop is CASSLLPGTNEKLFF. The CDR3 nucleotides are TGCGCCAGCAGCTTGCTTCCCGGGACTAATGAAAAACTGTTTTTT.

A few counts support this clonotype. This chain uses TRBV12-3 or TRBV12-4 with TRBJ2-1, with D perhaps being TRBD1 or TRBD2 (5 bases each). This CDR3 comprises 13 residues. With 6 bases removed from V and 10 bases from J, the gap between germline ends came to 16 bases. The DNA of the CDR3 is TGTGCCAGCAGCTCTTTTCTGAGGGGAGAGCAGTTCTTC. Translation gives CASSSFLRGEQFF.

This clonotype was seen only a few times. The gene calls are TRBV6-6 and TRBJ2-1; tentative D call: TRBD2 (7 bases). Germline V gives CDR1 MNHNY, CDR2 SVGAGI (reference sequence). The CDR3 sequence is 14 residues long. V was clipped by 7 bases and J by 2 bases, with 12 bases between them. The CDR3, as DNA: TGTGCCAGCACCGAGGGGGGGACCTACAATGAGCAGTTCTTC. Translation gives CASTEGGTYNEQFF.

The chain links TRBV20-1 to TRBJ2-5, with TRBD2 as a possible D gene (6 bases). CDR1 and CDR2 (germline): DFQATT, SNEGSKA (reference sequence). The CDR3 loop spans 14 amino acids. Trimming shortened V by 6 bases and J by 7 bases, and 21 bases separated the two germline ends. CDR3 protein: CSAPTDPTGRTQYF. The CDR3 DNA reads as TGCAGTGCCCCTACAGACCCTACCGGGAGGACCCAGTACTTC.

CDR3 sequence (DNA): TGCAGTGCTCTACGTACAGATACGCAGTATTTT. This encodes CSALRTDTQYF. This chain connects TRBV20-1 to TRBJ2-3; D gene unclear. From germline, CDR1 is DFQATT and CDR2 SNEGSKA (reference sequence). Trimming stripped 5 bases from V and 3 bases from J, with 6 bases between. The CDR3 runs to 11 residues.

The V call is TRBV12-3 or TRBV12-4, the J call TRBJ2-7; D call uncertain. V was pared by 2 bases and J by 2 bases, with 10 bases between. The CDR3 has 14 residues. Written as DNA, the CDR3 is TGTGCCAGCAGTTTAAATTTCCTAACCTACGAGCAGTACTTC. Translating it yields CASSLNFLTYEQYF.

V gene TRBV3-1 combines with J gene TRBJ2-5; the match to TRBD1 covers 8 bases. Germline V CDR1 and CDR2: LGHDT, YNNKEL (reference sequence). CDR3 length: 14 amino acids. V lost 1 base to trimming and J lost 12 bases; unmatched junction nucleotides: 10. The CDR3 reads CASSQGLKDREEYF. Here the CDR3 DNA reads TGTGCCAGCAGCCAAGGATTAAAGGACAGGGAAGAGTACTTC.

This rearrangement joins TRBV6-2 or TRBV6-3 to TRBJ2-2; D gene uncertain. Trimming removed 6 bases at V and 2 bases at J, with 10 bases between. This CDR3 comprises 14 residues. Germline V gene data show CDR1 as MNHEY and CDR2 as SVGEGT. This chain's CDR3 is CASRTGINTGELFF. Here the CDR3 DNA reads TGTGCCAGCAGAACGGGCATCAACACCGGGGAGCTGTTTTTT.

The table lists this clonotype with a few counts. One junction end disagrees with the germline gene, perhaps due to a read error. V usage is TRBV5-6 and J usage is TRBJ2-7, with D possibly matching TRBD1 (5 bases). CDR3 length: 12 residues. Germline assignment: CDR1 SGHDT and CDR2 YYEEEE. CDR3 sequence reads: CTSSLQDYEQYF. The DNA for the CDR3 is TGTACCAGCAGCTTACAGGACTACGAGCAGTACTTC.

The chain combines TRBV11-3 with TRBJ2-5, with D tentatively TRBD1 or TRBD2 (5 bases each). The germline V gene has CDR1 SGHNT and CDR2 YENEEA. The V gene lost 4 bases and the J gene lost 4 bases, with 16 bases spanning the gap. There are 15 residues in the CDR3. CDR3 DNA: TGTGCCAGCAGCTCTATTGGGGGAATGGGAGAGACCCAGTACTTC. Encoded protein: CASSSIGGMGETQYF.

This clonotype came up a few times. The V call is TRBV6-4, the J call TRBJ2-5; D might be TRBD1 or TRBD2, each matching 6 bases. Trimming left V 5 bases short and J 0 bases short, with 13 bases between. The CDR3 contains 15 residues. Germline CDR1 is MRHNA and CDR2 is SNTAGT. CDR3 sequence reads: CASSTQRGHQETQYF. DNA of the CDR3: TGTGCCAGCAGTACTCAACGGGGGCACCAAGAGACCCAGTACTTC.

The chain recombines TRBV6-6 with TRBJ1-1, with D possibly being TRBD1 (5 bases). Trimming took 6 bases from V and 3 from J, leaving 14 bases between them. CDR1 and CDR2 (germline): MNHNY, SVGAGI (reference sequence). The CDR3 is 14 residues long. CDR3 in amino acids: CASRKDPRDTEAFF. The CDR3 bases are TGTGCCAGCAGAAAGGACCCCAGGGACACTGAAGCTTTCTTT.

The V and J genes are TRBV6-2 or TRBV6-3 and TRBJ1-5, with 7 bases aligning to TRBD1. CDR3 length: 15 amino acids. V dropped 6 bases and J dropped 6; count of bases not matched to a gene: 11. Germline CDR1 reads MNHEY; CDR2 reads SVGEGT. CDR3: CASRARQGETQPQHF. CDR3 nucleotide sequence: TGTGCCAGCAGAGCTCGACAGGGCGAGACTCAGCCCCAGCATTTT.